Listed below are T cell receptor beta chains from one sample, sequenced in a study of blood T cells in healthy people across ages. In TCRdb, the 5' RACE reads were re-called with MiXCR into one record per CDR3 protein. Found here are approximately 850,000 distinct CDR3 sequences, 40% to 50% of them singletons; the top ten hold approximately 20%. Sample: blood. The source is a man between 60 and 75 years old in good health. Each CDR3 is given with its conserved first and last residue. D genes are given only for firm matches. Where a row states a size, it is once, few, many or the class of an expanded clone; other rows omit it.

CDR3nt	CDR3aa	abundance	v_gene	d_gene	j_gene
TGTGCCAGCAGTTCAGTCCAGGGGGCTTGGTCACCCCTCCACTTT	CASSSVQGAWSPLHF	NA	TRBV27	TRBD1	TRBJ1-6
TGCAGTGCCGTCGGGTCTCTTAACTATGGCTACACCTTC	CSAVGSLNYGYTF	few	TRBV20-1	NA	TRBJ1-2
TGTGCCAGCAGTCTCCAGGCGGCCCTATTGGGCAAAAACATTCAGTACTTC	CASSLQAALLGKNIQYF	NA	TRBV7-2	NA	TRBJ2-4
TGCAGTGCTAGGAAACCGGGACAGGGTCCCGGGGAGCTGTTTTTT	CSARKPGQGPGELFF	NA	TRBV20-1	TRBD1	TRBJ2-2
TGTGCCACCAGCGAGAGGAGGGGTCCCTACAATGAGCAGTTCTTC	CATSERRGPYNEQFF	NA	TRBV15	NA	TRBJ2-1
TGTGCCAGCAGCCCTCGTGGGGTAGCGGGGGCCAGCACAGATACGCAGTATTTT	CASSPRGVAGASTDTQYF	few	TRBV9	TRBD2	TRBJ2-3
TGTGCCAGCAGTCTCGCCGGGACAGGGAACCACGAGCAGTACTTC	CASSLAGTGNHEQYF	few	TRBV2	TRBD1	TRBJ2-7
TGTGCCAGCAGTTTGGCAGGGGGGGGTGTAGAGACCCAGTACTTC	CASSLAGGGVETQYF	NA	TRBV28	NA	TRBJ2-5
TGCGCCAGCAGCCAAAGACTAGCGGGGGGGCAAGGAGATACGCAGTATTTT	CASSQRLAGGQGDTQYF	once	TRBV4-3	TRBD2	TRBJ2-3
TGCAGTGCTAGATTCCCTAGCGGGCGTCAAGAGACCCAGTACTTC	CSARFPSGRQETQYF	few	TRBV20-1	TRBD2	TRBJ2-5
TGCGCCAGCAGCCAACCGGGACAGGGGGCGCGGGGCTACACCTTC	CASSQPGQGARGYTF	NA	TRBV4-1	TRBD1	TRBJ1-2
TGTGCCAGCAGTTCCAGGGGTGCGGAAAAACTGTTTTTT	CASSSRGAEKLFF	NA	TRBV28	NA	TRBJ1-4
TGTGCCAGCAGTTGGGACCCAATTACGCAGTATTTT	CASSWDPITQYF	few	TRBV6-2/TRBV6-3	NA	TRBJ2-3
TGTGCCATCAGTGCGGAGACGGAGCTTAGTGAGCAGTACTTC	CAISAETELSEQYF	few	TRBV10-3	NA	TRBJ2-7
TGTGCCAGCAGTCCCTTAGGGCGCGGGGCGACGTACGAGCAGTACTTC	CASSPLGRGATYEQYF	few	TRBV12-3/TRBV12-4	NA	TRBJ2-7
TGTGCCAGCATTAGAGCGGGGGGGCCCCGGCAGTTCTTC	CASIRAGGPRQFF	many	TRBV6-7	TRBD2	TRBJ2-1
TGCGCCAGCAGCTTGGGGACTAGTAACCAAGAGACCCAGTACTTC	CASSLGTSNQETQYF	NA	TRBV5-1	TRBD2	TRBJ2-5
TGTGCCAGCAGTTCTCACAGGGTCGCAACTAATGAAAAACTGTTTTTT	CASSSHRVATNEKLFF	NA	TRBV27	NA	TRBJ1-4
TGTGCCAGCAGCCCGACCATGGGGCTACCCGGCCGCCGGGAGACCCAGTACTTC	CASSPTMGLPGRRETQYF	NA	TRBV7-9	NA	TRBJ2-5
TGTGCTAGTGGTCCCGGGACAGGGTCCCCTGGGGCCAACGTCCTGACTTTC	CASGPGTGSPGANVLTF	NA	TRBV12-5	TRBD1	TRBJ2-6
TGTGCCAGCAGTTTAACCCCTAGCGGGAGGGAGCAGTTCTTC	CASSLTPSGREQFF	NA	TRBV7-9	TRBD2	TRBJ2-1
TGTGCCAGCAAGCTCCGGACTAGCTCCTACAATGAGCAGTTCTTC	CASKLRTSSYNEQFF	NA	TRBV6-2/TRBV6-3	TRBD2	TRBJ2-1
TGTGCCGGCAGTTTACCCGGACAGCCCTACGAGCAGTACTTC	CAGSLPGQPYEQYF	NA	TRBV28	NA	TRBJ2-7
TGTGCCAGCAGCTTGGGACAACTTAAGAATGAGCAGTTCTTC	CASSLGQLKNEQFF	NA	TRBV2	NA	TRBJ2-1
TGTGCCAGCAGGAGACAGGGTTCGAGTGAGCAGTTCTTC	CASRRQGSSEQFF	NA	TRBV27	TRBD1	TRBJ2-1
TGTGCCAGCAGCTTAGGGCAGCATGGCTACACCTTC	CASSLGQHGYTF	few	TRBV7-9	NA	TRBJ1-2
TGTGCCAGCGGAGGGGATACCTCCTACGAGCAGTACTTC	CASGGDTSYEQYF	NA	TRBV12-3/TRBV12-4	NA	TRBJ2-7
TGCAGTGGTAGCGATTCGGGGGCCGGCTATGGCTACACCTTC	CSGSDSGAGYGYTF	NA	TRBV20-1	NA	TRBJ1-2
TGTGCCACCACCGACGGGGGACTCTCGCAAGAGACCCAGTACTTC	CATTDGGLSQETQYF	NA	TRBV19	NA	TRBJ2-5
TGCAGCGTTGTAGAGGGGACCTATGGCTACACCTTC	CSVVEGTYGYTF	NA	TRBV29-1	NA	TRBJ1-2
TGTGCCAGCAGAGCGTCCCGCTACGAGCAGTACTTC	CASRASRYEQYF	many	TRBV28	NA	TRBJ2-7
TGCGCCAGCAGCCAAGTGACGACTAGTGAGACCCAGTACTTC	CASSQVTTSETQYF	NA	TRBV4-3	NA	TRBJ2-5
TGTGCCACCAGAGGCAGGGGCACTGAAGCTTTCTTT	CATRGRGTEAFF	NA	TRBV15	NA	TRBJ1-1
TGTGCCAGCAGCCGCCGCTGGGACGGTGATGAGCAGTTCTTC	CASSRRWDGDEQFF	NA	TRBV3-1	NA	TRBJ2-1
TGCAGTGCTAGAGATTTCGGACAGGGTATCAACGAGCAGTACTTC	CSARDFGQGINEQYF	few	TRBV20-1	TRBD1	TRBJ2-7
TGTGCCAGCAGGAAGGGGGCTGGTGAAGCTTTCTTT	CASRKGAGEAFF	NA	TRBV6-4	TRBD1	TRBJ1-1
TGTGCCAGCTCACTCAAGCAGGGGGCGAGTGGGAACACTGAAGCTTTCTTT	CASSLKQGASGNTEAFF	NA	TRBV18	TRBD1	TRBJ1-1
TGTGCCACCAGCAGAGGTCGGGAGGGATCCTACGAGCAGTACTTC	CATSRGREGSYEQYF	NA	TRBV15	TRBD2	TRBJ2-7
TGTGCCACCTCTACCCCAACGGACAGGACCTACGAGCAGTACTTC	CATSTPTDRTYEQYF	NA	TRBV6-6	TRBD1	TRBJ2-7
TGCGCCAGCAGCTTGGATCGGAGCGCAGATACGCAGTATTTT	CASSLDRSADTQYF	NA	TRBV5-1	NA	TRBJ2-3
TGTGCCAGCAGCTCTTTGGGTAGCGGGGGGGGGGATACGCAGTATTTT	CASSSLGSGGGDTQYF	NA	TRBV9	TRBD2	TRBJ2-3
TGTGCCAGCAGCGTAGCGGCAGGGGTGTCTGAGACCCAGTACTTC	CASSVAAGVSETQYF	many	TRBV9	NA	TRBJ2-5
TGCAGTGCTATACCAGGGAAAAACATTCAGTACTTC	CSAIPGKNIQYF	NA	TRBV20-1	NA	TRBJ2-4
TGTGCCAGCAGTTATTCCTCAGGGGGCTTACTTATTAGCACAGATACGCAGTATTTT	CASSYSSGGLLISTDTQYF	NA	TRBV6-5	TRBD1	TRBJ2-3
TGCGCCAGCAGCCAAGAAAAAGCGGGGACCCAAGAGACCCAGTACTTC	CASSQEKAGTQETQYF	few	TRBV4-3	TRBD2	TRBJ2-5
TGTGCCAGCAGCGTAATGGCGGGGGGCCCCACAGATACGCAGTATTTT	CASSVMAGGPTDTQYF	few	TRBV9	TRBD2	TRBJ2-3
TGTGCCAGCAGTTTACCTCCAAGATCTGGCACAGATACGCAGTATTTT	CASSLPPRSGTDTQYF	few	TRBV6-2/TRBV6-3	NA	TRBJ2-3
TGTGCCAGCAGCTTGGTCGTGACTAGCGGAAAGACCCAGTACTTC	CASSLVVTSGKTQYF	few	TRBV5-4	TRBD2	TRBJ2-5
TGTGCCAGCAGTTACGGTTCGGGACAGGCCAACCGGAGGGAGACCCAGTACTTC	CASSYGSGQANRRETQYF	few	TRBV6-2/TRBV6-3	TRBD1	TRBJ2-5
TGCAGCGTTGGCGGGCACCTCAACCCCCGGGCCCAGTACTTC	CSVGGHLNPRAQYF	many	TRBV29-1	NA	TRBJ2-5
TGTGCCAGCAGTTTAATCCCCGGGGAGCTGTTTTTT	CASSLIPGELFF	NA	TRBV27	NA	TRBJ2-2
TGTGCCAGCAGCAATGAGGGACTAGCGGGGTTGGGGGAGCAGTACTTC	CASSNEGLAGLGEQYF	NA	TRBV7-3	TRBD2	TRBJ2-5
TGTGCCAGCAGTTACTCGCCTAGCGGGGGGCAAGAGACCCAGTACTTC	CASSYSPSGGQETQYF	NA	TRBV6-5	TRBD2	TRBJ2-5
TGTGCCAGCAGCTTAGAGGCCGGGCGGGTCACGAAAAACATTCAGTACTTC	CASSLEAGRVTKNIQYF	NA	TRBV11-2	NA	TRBJ2-4
TGTGCCAGCAGATTAGCGGGGGTTAGCACAGATACGCAGTATTTT	CASRLAGVSTDTQYF	NA	TRBV2	TRBD2	TRBJ2-3
TGTGCCAGCAGCCAGGGACAGAGACGCTACAATGAGCAGTTCTTC	CASSQGQRRYNEQFF	NA	TRBV6-5	TRBD1	TRBJ2-1
TGCAGTGCTAGCAGTAGCGGGGGTTACAATGAGCAGTTCTTC	CSASSSGGYNEQFF	NA	TRBV20-1	TRBD2	TRBJ2-1
TGTGCCAGCAGCTCCCACCGGGACACCCATAACTATGGCTACACCTTC	CASSSHRDTHNYGYTF	many	TRBV11-3	NA	TRBJ1-2
TGTGCCAGCAGCCCCCCTCCGTATTCCCGGGCTAACTATGGCTACACCTTC	CASSPPPYSRANYGYTF	NA	TRBV9	NA	TRBJ1-2